The rows below give T cell receptor beta chains drawn from one sample of a study of blood T cell repertoires in COVID-19. Clones were read by immunoSEQ multiplex PCR, and TCRdb kept only the in-frame ones, dropping some. This table has 40,000 to 60,000 clones, approximately 70% appearing once. Source material: peripheral blood. These receptors all come from a woman in her seventies with acute or convalescent COVID-19. Both conserved end residues are part of each CDR3. Fields, in order: V gene, clone size, D gene, J gene, CDR3 DNA, CDR3 protein. A D gene is named only where the DNA matches it firmly. Size values are once, few and many counts, or a class for expanded clones, and some rows have none.

>TRBV6-5|-|-|TRBJ1-2
TGTGCCAGCAGCCCCAGGGCTAACTATGGCTACACCTTC
CASSPRANYGYTF
>TRBV18|-|TRBD1|TRBJ2-7
TGTGCCAGCTCAACCCGGGACAGGTCGCGCGAGCAGTACTTC
CASSTRDRSREQYF
>TRBV27|-|TRBD1|TRBJ1-3
TGTGCCAGCAGCCCTCGGGGGACAGTCCTCTCTGGAAACACCATATATTTT
CASSPRGTVLSGNTIYF
>TRBV9|many|-|TRBJ2-3
TGTGCCAGCAGCGAGGACTCGGGCACAGATACGCAGTATTTT
CASSEDSGTDTQYF
>TRBV5-6|-|TRBD1|TRBJ1-1
TGTGCCAGCAGCCCCCGAGACAGGGGGAAGAACACTGAAGCTTTCTTT
CASSPRDRGKNTEAFF
>TRBV2|-|-|TRBJ1-1
TGTGCCAGCAGTGAAGGGGAGGCGGCGAGCACTGAAGCTTTCTTT
CASSEGEAASTEAFF
>TRBV3-1/TRBV3-2|few|-|TRBJ2-3
TGTGCCAGCAGCCCCGCGCGGGGACTCACTACAGATACGCAGTATTTT
CASSPARGLTTDTQYF
>TRBV7-2|-|TRBD2|TRBJ2-1
TGTGCCAGCAGCTTAGAACTAGCGGCCGTCTGGGATGAGCAGTTCTTC
CASSLELAAVWDEQFF
>TRBV29-1|-|-|TRBJ1-2
TGCAGCGTTGAGGGGGGGGCAGGCTATGGCTACACCTTC
CSVEGGAGYGYTF
>TRBV6-5|few|TRBD1|TRBJ2-7
TGTGCCAGCACCCTGGACAGGACCTCCTACGAGCAGTACTTC
CASTLDRTSYEQYF
>TRBV25-1|few|-|TRBJ1-1
TGTGCCAGCAGTGAATTAGGGGCCCCTGAAGCTTTCTTT
CASSELGAPEAFF
>TRBV3-1/TRBV3-2|-|-|TRBJ1-6
TGTGCCAGCAGCCAAGAGTTCGGGGGTAGCGCCTATAATTCACCCCTCCACTTT
CASSQEFGGSAYNSPLHF
>TRBV27|few|-|TRBJ1-2
TGTGCCAGCAGCCAATCGGGACGGGGGTTCGGCTACACCTTC
CASSQSGRGFGYTF
>TRBV6-6|-|TRBD1|TRBJ1-5
TGTGCCAGCGATGCCACAGGGGGCAGTCAGCCCCAGCATTTT
CASDATGGSQPQHF
>TRBV18|-|TRBD1|TRBJ1-2
TGTGCCAGCTCACCGGGACAGATCTATGGCTACACCTTC
CASSPGQIYGYTF
>TRBV7-2|-|-|TRBJ1-6
TGTGCCAGCAGGCCAGCAGGGTATTCACCCCTCCACTTT
CASRPAGYSPLHF
>TRBV11-3|-|-|TRBJ2-1
TGTGCCAGCAGCTTAAACCAGTACAATGAGCAGTTCTTC
CASSLNQYNEQFF
>TRBV6-1|-|-|TRBJ1-1
TGTGCCAGCAGTGAACCAGGGAACACTGAAGCTTTCTTT
CASSEPGNTEAFF
>TRBV7-3|-|-|TRBJ1-6
TGTGCCAGCAGCCTATCGGGATTTGCCCATTCACCCCTCCACTTT
CASSLSGFAHSPLHF
>TRBV9|-|TRBD2|TRBJ2-3
TGTGCCAGCAGCGTAGGCGCTAGCGGGGGAGCAGATACGCAGTATTTT
CASSVGASGGADTQYF
>TRBV6-2/TRBV6-3|-|-|TRBJ2-3
TGTGCCAGCAGTAGAAGGAGGCGGCTGATCCACACAGATACGCAGTATTTT
CASSRRRRLIHTDTQYF
>TRBV5-4|-|TRBD2|TRBJ2-1
TGTGCCAGCAGCATAGCGGGGGGTCCCTACAATGAGCAGTTCTTC
CASSIAGGPYNEQFF
>TRBV7-8|-|TRBD2|TRBJ2-1
TGTGCCAGCAGCTTGAGCGGGGGGGCGCAGTTTGAGCAGTTCTTC
CASSLSGGAQFEQFF
>TRBV7-6|-|-|TRBJ2-1
TGTGCCACGTCGGGGGACCGAGACAATGAGCAGTTCTTC
CATSGDRDNEQFF